This T cell receptor (beta chain) was documented in a study of CD8 T cells in Susac syndrome. As for the study in general: Blood was drawn from Susac syndrome patients while they were therapy-naive, on corticosteroids, or on intravenous immunoglobulin alone. Regarding the study as a whole: An acknowledgment was made by the study that its TCR sequencing and HLA analysis involved relatively few individuals.

Notes on this clonotype: Its specificity is unknown.

cDNA came from roughly 0.53 to 1 ug RNA primed by random hexamers. TCR beta CDR3 was amplified by immunoSEQ covering 54 Vbeta and 13 Jbeta. TCRdb processed the immunoSEQ multiplex PCR reads anew with MiXCR; each CDR3 protein has one entry. The sample lists 160,000 or so distinct CDR3 sequences; about 95% were seen once. The source of this sequence is a human donor with Susac syndrome. Sequencing used CD4+ T cells from PBMCs.

CDR3 coding DNA: TGTGCCAGCAGCCAAGATTATACGCAGTATTTT. Translating gives CASSQDYTQYF. The rearrangement joins TRBV4-2 to TRBJ2-3; no clear D gene. The CDR3 contains 11 residues. The V end was cut by 0 bases, the J end by 7 bases, with 2 bases between. Germline V lookup: CDR1 LGHNA, CDR2 YNFKEQ.